This T cell receptor (beta chain) was recovered during a study of T cells expressing NK-cell markers. Turning to the study itself: It was sorted CD3+CD56-NKG2C+, CD3+CD56+NKG2C- and CD3+CD56+NKG2C+ T cells that provided the TCR beta repertoires. HCMV seropositivity marked most of the eight sequenced donors; one was seronegative. Study results and caveats: Dominance of the CD3+CD56-NKG2C+ fraction by these clonotypes also held in several donors. NKG2C+ dominant clonotype frequencies in 6 or 7 donors were roughly 1.0-7.5% of CD8+ T cells.

As regards this clonotype: What it binds is not known.

TCRdb re-called the 5' RACE reads and catalogs CDR3 proteins one per entry, DNA excluded. The sample has just under 7,500 distinct CDR3 sequences. The germline CDR1 and CDR2 sequences are LGHDT and YNNKEL (reference sequence). This CDR3 region has 14 residues. Sequences were obtained from blood T cells: a sorted CD56 or NKG2C T cell subset, CD4+ or CD8+ T cells, or bulk PBMC T cells (not recorded which). V gene TRBV3-1 combines with J gene TRBJ2-5. This clonotype was obtained from a man aged 18 to 69 in good health. This CDR3 reads CASSQLVGKKAQYF.